The clone carrying this T cell receptor (beta chain) was observed a handful of times. The antigen is not known. The data are from a study of cytomegalovirus exposure and HLA in healthy donors. Study-level findings and limits: A later analysis reportedly found that, within productive TCRs, an Asian-associated ancestry cluster had fewer N-insertions than the mean observed across the roughly 700 donors. The authors later linked a missense DCLRE1C variant to TCR beta V- and J-gene trimming. Altogether, about 160 TCR beta chains were recorded as cytomegalovirus-associated.

V shed 6 bases and J shed 6 bases, with 9 bases lying between them. This CDR3 has 11 residues. Germline V CDR1 and CDR2: MNHEY, SVGAGI. A multiplex PCR was run with 60 Vbeta primers and 13 Jbeta primers. Profiling relied on immunoSEQ multiplex PCR, and the TCRdb table lists in-frame clones only, not all of them. Here the sample spans some 120,000 clones, about 8.5% being singletons. Sequencing was performed on PBMCs. The sequence derives from a man aged 40-50 years in good health and CMV-seronegative. The chain recombines TRBV6-5 with TRBJ2-7; unclear D gene. The CDR3 DNA reads TGTGCCAGCAGGAGCCCCTCCGAGCAGTACTTC. Translating gives CASRSPSEQYF.